These T cell receptor beta chains were read from a single sample in a study of T cells in Graves' hyperthyroidism and ophthalmopathy. TCRdb fed the multiplex PCR reads into MiXCR, producing one record per CDR3 protein. This repertoire shows hundreds of thousands of distinct CDR3 sequences, 30% to 40% found once; its top ten account for 31%. Specimen: blood. The receptors stem from a woman aged 40 to 50 with Graves' hyperthyroidism. The CDR3 runs from the conserved cysteine through the conserved F or W. A D gene is named only where the DNA matches it firmly. Rows give clone size only sometimes, using once, few, many, or a class for an expanded clone.

TRBV20-1	15	TRBJ1-5	-	many	TGCAGTGCTAGGACGGCGGGGGGCGCGTATCAGCCCCAGCATTTT	CSARTAGGAYQPQHF
TRBV9	15	TRBJ2-5	TRBD1	many	TGTGCCAGCAGCGTTGGGACAGGGCGGACGAAGACCCAGTACTTC	CASSVGTGRTKTQYF
TRBV7-2	14	TRBJ1-1	-	-	TGTGCCAGCAGCCGAAGGGGCCGGGTCACTGAAGCTTTCTTT	CASSRRGRVTEAFF
TRBV19	13	TRBJ1-5	-	-	TGTGCCAGTAGTGAACATAGCAATCAGCCCCAGCATTTT	CASSEHSNQPQHF
TRBV7-6	15	TRBJ1-4	-	once	TGTGCCAGCAGCTCCGACAGGTCCGGGGGTGAAAAACTGTTTTTT	CASSSDRSGGEKLFF
TRBV20-1	15	TRBJ1-5	-	-	TGCAGTGCCCCAGGGGCCCACCTTCTCTATCAGCCCCAGCATTTT	CSAPGAHLLYQPQHF
TRBV5-1	14	TRBJ2-5	TRBD2	few	TGCGCCAGCAGCTTGGAACTAGCGGGAGGGACCCAGTACTTC	CASSLELAGGTQYF
TRBV12-3/TRBV12-4	14	TRBJ2-7	-	-	TGTGCCAGCAGTTTTCCTCAGCACCCCTACGAGCAGTACTTC	CASSFPQHPYEQYF
TRBV9	14	TRBJ2-7	-	-	TGTGCCAGCAGCGTAGGCCCGAAAGCCTACGAGCAGTACTTC	CASSVGPKAYEQYF
TRBV7-2	15	TRBJ1-2	TRBD1	-	TGTGCCAGCAGCCCACCGACAGGGGTCGGCTATGGCTACACCTTC	CASSPPTGVGYGYTF
TRBV6-2/TRBV6-3	14	TRBJ2-7	-	-	TGTGCCAGCAGTTTGACAGCTAGACCAAGCGAGCAGTACTTC	CASSLTARPSEQYF
TRBV11-3	13	TRBJ1-2	-	many	TGTGCCAGCAGCCGCGCGGGGGCGGAAGGCTACACCTTC	CASSRAGAEGYTF
TRBV29-1	13	TRBJ1-5	-	-	TGCAGTTATGGGGGGCCTTACGATCAGCCCCAGCATTTT	CSYGGPYDQPQHF
TRBV7-3	17	TRBJ2-1	TRBD1	-	TGTGCCAGCAGCAGCGCCGGGACAGGACCACCCTACAATGAGCAGTTCTTC	CASSSAGTGPPYNEQFF
TRBV12-3/TRBV12-4	14	TRBJ1-1	-	-	TGTGCCACCGACACGGGGGGGATGAACACTGAAGCTTTCTTT	CATDTGGMNTEAFF
TRBV7-2	17	TRBJ2-7	TRBD2	many	TGTGCCAGCAGCTTAGCGGGCCTAGCGGGAGGGCCTCGCGAGCAGTACTTC	CASSLAGLAGGPREQYF
TRBV27	15	TRBJ1-2	-	-	TGTGCCAGCAGTCCACTCGACGGACTAGACTATGGCTACACCTTC	CASSPLDGLDYGYTF
TRBV6-2/TRBV6-3	15	TRBJ1-5	-	many	TGTGCCAGCAATTGGGGGCCGGGACGTGGAGGGCCCCAGCATTTT	CASNWGPGRGGPQHF
TRBV7-8	13	TRBJ1-2	-	many	TGTGCCAGCAGCTTAGCGCGGCGCGGAGGCTACACCTTC	CASSLARRGGYTF
TRBV7-9	14	TRBJ2-7	-	few	TGTGCCAGCAGCCCTAGGGCAGACTACTACGAGCAGTACTTC	CASSPRADYYEQYF
TRBV12-3/TRBV12-4	13	TRBJ2-5	-	-	TGTGCCAGCAGCGGAGGTAACCGAGAGACCCAGTACTTC	CASSGGNRETQYF
TRBV14	15	TRBJ2-5	-	few	TGTGCCAGCAGCCAAGTTGACAGGTTATTTGAGACCCAGTACTTC	CASSQVDRLFETQYF
TRBV12-3/TRBV12-4	14	TRBJ1-6	-	-	TGTGCCAGCAGGCCCGGGGGTCGTGGTTCACCCCTCCACTTT	CASRPGGRGSPLHF
TRBV7-2	15	TRBJ1-6	-	few	TGTGCCAGCAGACAGGACAGCCCTTCGAATTCACCCCTCCACTTT	CASRQDSPSNSPLHF
TRBV15	14	TRBJ1-1	-	many	TGTGCCACCAGCAGTGGAGAGGGCTACACTGAAGCTTTCTTT	CATSSGEGYTEAFF
TRBV6-5	14	TRBJ2-2	TRBD2	few	TGTGCCAGCAGTTGGGGCACCGGGGGGGGGGAGCTGTTTTTT	CASSWGTGGGELFF
TRBV10-3	18	TRBJ2-2	TRBD1	-	TGTGCCAGCACCCCTAAGAGGGGACAGGGGACGAACACCGGGGAGCTGTTTTTT	CASTPKRGQGTNTGELFF
TRBV25-1	13	TRBJ1-3	-	many	TGTGCCAGCAGTCCGGTTCCTGGAAACACCATATATTTT	CASSPVPGNTIYF
TRBV2	14	TRBJ2-3	-	-	TGTGCCAGCAGTTGGAATCGGGTCACAGATACGCAGTATTTT	CASSWNRVTDTQYF
TRBV7-9	13	TRBJ2-2	TRBD1	-	TGTGCCAGCACTACAGGGGAGCGGTACGAGCTGTTTTTT	CASTTGERYELFF
TRBV20-1	14	TRBJ1-2	-	-	TGCAGTGCGTTAGCAGAGAGAGTTAACTATGGCTACACCTTC	CSALAERVNYGYTF
TRBV30	13	TRBJ1-5	-	once	TGTGCCTGGAGTAAAACAGGGAATCAGCCCCAGCATTTT	CAWSKTGNQPQHF
TRBV29-1	13	TRBJ2-7	-	few	TGCAGCGTTGATGCTAAGGCAACCGGGGAGCAGTACTTC	CSVDAKATGEQYF
TRBV2	18	TRBJ1-5	-	-	TGTGCCAGCAGTGAGGGACGGACGGGGGCTTATAGCAATCAGCCCCAGCATTTT	CASSEGRTGAYSNQPQHF
TRBV27	17	TRBJ1-5	TRBD1	-	TGTGCCAGCAGTTTAGCCTCCGGCGCAGGGGGACATCAGCCCCAGCATTTT	CASSLASGAGGHQPQHF
TRBV9	14	TRBJ2-7	-	many	TGTGCCAGCAGCGTGGCGGGATCCTACGAAGAGCAGTACTTC	CASSVAGSYEEQYF
TRBV29-1	14	TRBJ2-2	-	-	TGCAGCGTTGAGAGAGGCCAGAACACCGGGGAGCTGTTTTTT	CSVERGQNTGELFF
TRBV11-2	16	TRBJ2-7	-	-	TGTGCCAGCAGCTTAGCGGGGCTAGCGAGTTCCTACGAGCAGTACTTC	CASSLAGLASSYEQYF
TRBV6-2/TRBV6-3	11	TRBJ2-7	-	-	TGTGCCAGCAGCGACAGGAACGAGCAGTACTTC	CASSDRNEQYF
TRBV11-2	15	TRBJ1-1	TRBD1	-	TGTGCCAGCAGCATGGGGGGGCAGGGGGCGTTGATAGCTTTCTTT	CASSMGGQGALIAFF
TRBV28	13	TRBJ2-7	-	few	TGTGCCAGCCAGGTTTCGCCCCCCTACGAGCAGTACTTC	CASQVSPPYEQYF
TRBV3-1	15	TRBJ1-5	-	-	TGTGCCAGCAGCCAAGCGGCGGGAGGCAATCAGCCCCAGCATTTT	CASSQAAGGNQPQHF
TRBV7-9	14	TRBJ2-1	-	few	TGTGCCAGCAGCTTAGGGGCAGGTCACAATGAGCAGTTCTTC	CASSLGAGHNEQFF
TRBV7-9	14	TRBJ1-1	-	-	TGTGCCAGCGGCTTGGTGGGAGCCGGCACTGAAGCTTTCTTT	CASGLVGAGTEAFF
TRBV10-3	13	TRBJ1-5	-	-	TGTGCCACCAAGACAGGAGGCAATCAGCCCCAGCATTTT	CATKTGGNQPQHF